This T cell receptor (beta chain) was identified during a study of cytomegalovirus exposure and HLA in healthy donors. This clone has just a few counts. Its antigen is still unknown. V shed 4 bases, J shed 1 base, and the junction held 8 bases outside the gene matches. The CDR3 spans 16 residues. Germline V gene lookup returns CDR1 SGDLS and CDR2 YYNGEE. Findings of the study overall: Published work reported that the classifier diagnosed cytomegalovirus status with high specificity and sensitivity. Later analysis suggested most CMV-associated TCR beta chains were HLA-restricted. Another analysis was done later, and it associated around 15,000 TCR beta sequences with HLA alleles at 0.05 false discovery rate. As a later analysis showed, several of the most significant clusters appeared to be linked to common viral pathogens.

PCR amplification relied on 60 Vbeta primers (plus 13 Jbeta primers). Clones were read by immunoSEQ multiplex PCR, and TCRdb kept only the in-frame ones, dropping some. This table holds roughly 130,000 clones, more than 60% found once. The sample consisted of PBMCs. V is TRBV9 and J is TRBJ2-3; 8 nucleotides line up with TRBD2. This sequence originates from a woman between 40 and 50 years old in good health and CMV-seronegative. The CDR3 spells CASSPLWREGTDTQYF. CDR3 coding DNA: TGTGCCAGCAGCCCGCTATGGCGGGAGGGCACAGATACGCAGTATTTT. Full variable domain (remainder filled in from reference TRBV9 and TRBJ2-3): DSGVTQTPKHLITATGQRVTLRCSPRSGDLSVYWYQQSLDQGLQFLIQYYNGEERAKGNILERFSAQQFPDLHSELNLSSLELGDSALYFCASSPLWREGTDTQYFGPGTRLTVL.